The source of this T cell receptor (beta chain) is a study of T cells in Graves' hyperthyroidism and ophthalmopathy. Study details: Peripheral blood specimens were obtained at initial diagnosis, prior to any treatment. Study observations and caveats: Blood also held most thyroid clonotypes expanded beyond 0.001.

Points on this clonotype: The antigen is not known. At one boundary the junction diverges from the germline segment, which might be a read error.

From RNA transcripts, TCR beta CDR3 regions were amplified. RT-PCR in the first round (using the HTBI primer set) targeted the TCR CDR3. Each CDR3 protein is one row after TCRdb ran MiXCR on the multiplex PCR reads. The table lists some 720,000 distinct CDR3 sequences, 15% to 20% of them singletons. Over 18 months, lack of ophthalmopathy progression marked Graves' hyperthyroidism as stable. Orbital computed tomography, thyroid ultrasound, serum thyroxine and TRAb, and clinical symptoms together informed the diagnoses. The germline gives CDR1 KGHSH, CDR2 LQKENI. The CDR3 totals 13 residues. The rearrangement joins TRBV18 to TRBJ1-1; the D gene is possibly TRBD1 (6 bases). The receptor was derived from a man aged 18 to 29 with Graves' hyperthyroidism. Specimen: blood. CDR3 loop: CASSPTGNTGAFF. In nucleotides, the CDR3 is TGTGCCAGCTCACCCACAGGGAACACTGGAGCTTTCTTT.